This T cell receptor beta chain was found in a study of blood T cells in healthy people across ages. General study results and limits: When one million T cells were used, diversity estimates were thought to be underestimates.

Through a sample-barcoded 5' primer and a J-beta primer mix, a second PCR was run for about 6 to 11 cycles. One entry per CDR3 protein, called by TCRdb with MiXCR from the 5' RACE reads. The profile shows about 1.1 million distinct CDR3 sequences, approximately 38% of them singletons. V lost 0 bases and J lost 10, with 17 bases in between. CDR1 is SGDLS and CDR2 is YYNGEE in the germline V gene. The CDR3 runs to 15 residues. Many counts were recorded for this clonotype. The antigen is not known. The chain recombines TRBV9 with TRBJ2-1, with D perhaps given as TRBD1 or TRBD2 (7 bases each). The sequenced sample consisted of blood. The clonotype was recovered from a man younger than 35 in good health. This CDR3 reads CASSVARQGGGEQFF. The DNA of the CDR3 is TGTGCCAGCAGCGTAGCTCGACAGGGAGGGGGGGAGCAGTTCTTC.